These 18 T cell receptor beta chains came from one sample sequenced in a study of blood T cell repertoires in COVID-19. Assay: immunoSEQ multiplex PCR; the TCRdb copy retains only in-frame clones and omits some. The sample carries about 420,000 clones, roughly 89% recorded once. The sample was peripheral blood. Every receptor here comes from a man aged 18 to 29 with COVID-19, enrolled during active disease.

The chain combines TRBV29-1 with TRBJ2-3; 13 bases line up with TRBD2. Germline V gene sequence: CDR1 SQVTM, CDR2 ANQGSEA. The CDR3 sequence is 15 residues long. The trim removed 6 bases at V and 3 bases at J, leaving 6 bases unmatched. The CDR3 region has the DNA TGCAGCGTGCTACTAGCGGGGGGGCCGACAGATACGCAGTATTTT. Protein product: CSVLLAGGPTDTQYF.

The chain couples TRBV3-1 (or the pseudogene TRBV3-2) to TRBJ2-7, with 9 bases lining up with TRBD2. The CDR3 runs 16 residues. With V trimmed by 1 base and J by 3 bases, 7 bases remained unmatched. Germline V lookup: CDR1 LGHDT, CDR2 YNNKEL (reference sequence). This chain's CDR3 is CASSQVMRGGFYEQYF. CDR3 in DNA: TGTGCCAGCAGCCAAGTTATGCGGGGGGGTTTCTACGAGCAGTACTTC.

V usage is TRBV5-1 and J usage is TRBJ2-5; 7 bases fit TRBD1. The V gene end was trimmed by 9 bases and the J gene end by 3 bases; junction bases not matched to a gene: 8. The CDR3 is made up of 13 amino acids. Germline CDR1 SGHRS, CDR2 YFSETQ. The CDR3 protein is CATSLGTEETQYF. The CDR3 nucleotides read TGCGCCACCTCCTTAGGGACAGAAGAGACCCAGTACTTC.

The count of this clone is one. The chain is built from TRBV20-1 and TRBJ2-7; D possibly corresponds to TRBD1 (6 bases). CDR1 DFQATT and CDR2 SNEGSKA come from the germline V gene (reference sequence). Trimming left V 4 bases short and J 4 bases short, with 11 bases between. This CDR3 is 12 amino acids long. DNA of the CDR3: TGCAGTGCTACTGACAGGTTTTACGAGCAGTACTTC. Translating gives CSATDRFYEQYF.

The V call is TRBV19, the J call TRBJ2-7; 13 bases agree with TRBD2. The germline V gene has CDR1 LNHDA and CDR2 SQIVND (reference sequence). The CDR3 spans 17 residues. Trimming removed 5 bases from V and 9 bases from J; junction bases left unmatched: 16. The CDR3 bases are TGTGCCAGTAGTCCGGGACTAGCGGGGAGATTTCCAGCTGCGCAGTACTTC. The encoded protein is CASSPGLAGRFPAAQYF. Looking up the rest from reference TRBV19 and TRBJ2-7 gives the full variable domain: DGGITQSPKYLFRKEGQNVTLSCEQNLNHDAMYWYRQDPGQGLRLIYYSQIVNDFQKGDIAEGYSVSREKKESFPLTVTSAQKNPTAFYLCASSPGLAGRFPAAQYFGPGTRLTVT.

The CDR3 region has the DNA TGTGCCAGCAGTTTACCCAGGGCAAACACCGGGGAGCTGTTTTTT. Translating it yields CASSLPRANTGELFF. The chain has TRBV27 and TRBJ2-2, with a weak D call TRBD1 (5 bases). V lost 2 bases, J lost 2 bases, and 9 bases lay in between. CDR1 is MNHEY, CDR2 SMNVEV, per germline (reference sequence). The CDR3 consists of 15 residues.

Only a few counts were recorded for this clone. V is TRBV6-5 and J is TRBJ2-2; TRBD1 matches 7 bases. CDR1 MNHEY and CDR2 SVGAGI come from the germline V gene. Losses at the gene ends were 4 bases for V and 4 bases for J; bases not matched to a gene: 6. This CDR3 has 15 residues. CDR3 coding DNA: TGTGCCAGCAGTTTTGACAGGGCCGGCACCGGGGAGCTGTTTTTT. Amino acid sequence: CASSFDRAGTGELFF.

J is TRBJ2-3 and V is TRBV7-3, with D perhaps matching TRBD1 (6 bases). Trimming cost V 4 bases and J 5 bases, with 13 bases left between them. Germline CDR1 reads SGHTA; CDR2 reads FQGTGA. The CDR3 spans 14 residues. CDR3 protein: CASSSMGAGDTQYF. CDR3 bases: TGTGCCAGCAGCTCAATGGGGGCGGGAGATACGCAGTATTTT. Complete variable domain (other parts from reference TRBV7-3 and TRBJ2-3): GAGVSQTPSNKVTEKGKYVELRCDPISGHTALYWYRQSLGQGPEFLIYFQGTGAADDSGLPNDRFFAVRPEGSVSTLKIQRTERGDSAVYLCASSSMGAGDTQYFGPGTRLTVL.

V is TRBV12-5 and J is TRBJ1-2; 12 bases map to TRBD1. Germline-derived CDR1 and CDR2 are LGHNT and FRNRAP. The CDR3 loop spans 16 amino acids. With 1 base clipped from V and 7 bases from J, the junction kept 7 bases outside the gene matches. The CDR3 nucleotides read TGTGCTAGTGGTTTGGCCCAGGGACAGGGGGCGCTTGGCTACACCTTC. This codes for CASGLAQGQGALGYTF.

V and J are TRBV29-1 and TRBJ2-3; the match to TRBD1 covers 12 bases. The J segment lost 2 bases and the V segment lost 4 bases, leaving 1 base of the junction unmatched. The germline V gene encodes CDR1 SQVTM and CDR2 ANQGSEA. This CDR3 is 14 amino acids long. This chain's CDR3 is CSVGGQGATDTQYF. CDR3 nucleotide sequence: TGCAGCGTTGGGGGACAGGGGGCCACAGATACGCAGTATTTT.

The chain has TRBV3-1 (or the pseudogene TRBV3-2) and TRBJ2-1; TRBD2 matches at 11 bases. The junction had 2 bases not matched to a gene; V was cut back by 6 bases and J by 1 base. The CDR3 spans 15 residues. Germline CDR1 LGHDT, CDR2 YNNKEL (reference sequence). The CDR3 coding sequence is TGTGCCAGCAGTCCTAGCGGGAGGTCCTACAATGAGCAGTTCTTC. Residues: CASSPSGRSYNEQFF.

This sequence joins TRBV10-1 and TRBJ2-3; tentative D call: TRBD2 (5 bases). Trimming took off 3 bases at V and 0 bases at J, with 13 bases between the two ends. The CDR3 consists of 16 residues. Looked up from germline, CDR1 is WNHNN and CDR2 is SYGVQD (reference sequence). The CDR3: CASSEIASPSTDTQYF. CDR3 bases: TGCGCCAGCAGTGAAATTGCTAGCCCTAGCACAGATACGCAGTATTTT.

The J gene is TRBJ1-1, the V gene TRBV24-1; no reliable D call. The germline V and J ends were trimmed by 0 bases and 11 bases, with 6 bases remaining between them. The CDR3 length is 11 residues. Per the germline V gene, CDR1 is KGHDR and CDR2 is SFDVKD. The CDR3 region has the DNA TGTGCCACCAGTGATTTGCAGCGGGCTTTCTTT. Its protein product is CATSDLQRAFF.

This clone was observed a single time. This chain links TRBV25-1 with TRBJ1-1; D gene unclear. The V end was cut by 7 bases, the J end by 1 base, with 10 bases between. The CDR3 totals 13 residues. Germline-derived CDR1 and CDR2 are MGHDK and SYGVNS. The CDR3 nucleotides are TGTGCCAGCAAAGGAGGAGCGAACACTGAAGCTTTCTTT. Protein: CASKGGANTEAFF.

The chain is built from TRBV19 and TRBJ1-5; 10 nucleotides match TRBD1. CDR3 length: 14 residues. CDR1 is LNHDA and CDR2 is SQIVND in the germline V gene (reference sequence). After removal of 7 bases from V and 9 bases from J, the junction contained 9 bases not matched to a gene. The DNA of the CDR3 is TGTGCCAGTAAGGGGGGACAGGGGCTTTTGCCCCAGCATTTT. Protein sequence: CASKGGQGLLPQHF.

This chain joins TRBV2 and TRBJ2-5; 15 bases match TRBD2. Germline values: CDR1 SNHLY, CDR2 FYNNEI. After removal of 6 bases from V and 10 bases from J, the junction contained 18 bases not matched to a gene. This CDR3 region has 18 residues. The CDR3 DNA reads as TGTGCCAGCAGCGCGACGACCGGACTAGCGGGAGGGCACCCGGGCCAGTACTTC. This translates into CASSATTGLAGGHPGQYF.

The chain couples TRBV6-6 to TRBJ1-1, with a weak D call TRBD1 (5 bases). V gave up 4 bases and J gave up 1 base, with 7 bases separating them. The CDR3 has 13 amino acids. From germline, CDR1 is MNHNY and CDR2 SVGAGI (reference sequence). The CDR3 loop is CASSWQGNTEAFF. The CDR3 region has the DNA TGTGCCAGCAGTTGGCAGGGGAACACTGAAGCTTTCTTT.

Here the CDR3 reads CASSQERRVVWDIQYF. As DNA, the CDR3 is TGTGCCAGCAGCCAAGAACGCAGGGTAGTATGGGACATTCAGTACTTC. The rearrangement joins TRBV14 to TRBJ2-4; possibly TRBD1 for D (5 bases). V shed 0 bases and J shed 8 bases, with 17 bases lying between them. The length of the CDR3 is 16 residues. Germline CDR1 and CDR2: SGHDN and FVKESK.